This entry features one T cell receptor beta chain sequence. The antigen is not known. These data come from a study of T cell repertoires in cytomegalovirus infection. Looking at the study overall: Public TCR beta signatures indicated both CMV infection and matching HLA type. The study, taken as a whole, reports: Cumulative public TCR beta family frequency identified CMV carriers with the relevant HLA. The ex vivo response showed dominance by HLA-C-restricted CMV-specific TCR beta clonotypes.

This CDR3 comprises 13 residues. V lost 0 bases and J 2 bases, leaving 7 bases between the germline ends. Germline CDR1 is DFQATT and CDR2 is SNEGSKA (reference sequence). One entry per CDR3 protein, called by TCRdb with MiXCR from the reads. Found here are 630,000 or so distinct CDR3 sequences, around 24% of them singletons; the top ten hold less than 10%. Sequenced sample: CD8+ T cells from PBMCs. The V call is TRBV20-1, the J call TRBJ1-2; D is unresolved. This receptor was identified in a human donor in good health (CMV status not recorded). Some clones in this sample may be carry-over from other donors' samples. The CDR3 DNA reads as TGCAGTGCTAGAGATTCGGAAAACTATGGCTACACCTTC. It codes for CSARDSENYGYTF.